This T cell receptor beta chain originates from a study of cytomegalovirus exposure and HLA in healthy donors. V lost 5 bases to trimming and J lost 0 bases, with 11 bases between them. Germline values: CDR1 SQVTM, CDR2 ANQGSEA. This CDR3 is built from 14 residues. Points on this clone: Its specificity is unknown.

Overall study findings and caveats: The study put 150 to 200 TCR beta chains on its list as cytomegalovirus-associated. Based on reports, TCR beta sequences accurately predicted HLA-A and HLA-B alleles for most subjects. Specificity of a few CMV-associated chains for CMV antigens was verified in vitro.

Vbeta (60) and Jbeta (13) primers were used in the PCR. In the original analysis: In a later analysis, the count reached some 75 million unique TCR beta chains, with roughly 12 million shared. Method: immunoSEQ multiplex PCR; TCRdb's copy keeps in-frame clones and lacks some. The D gene and trimming were derived from the DNA, and the V and J assignments and clone size from that table. The sample contains around 130,000 clones, about 75% of which appear only once. This sequence was found in a woman under 40 in good health and CMV-seronegative. The V gene is TRBV29-1, the J gene TRBJ1-3; D is undetermined. Sequencing input: PBMCs. CDR3 nucleotides: TGCAGCGTTATCCCAAGGAGCTCTGGAAACACCATATATTTT. This codes for CSVIPRSSGNTIYF.